The 25 T cell receptor beta chains given below trace back to one sample, sequenced in a study of cytomegalovirus exposure and HLA in healthy donors. The PCR was carried out with 60 Vbeta primers and 13 Jbeta primers. TCRdb's copy holds only in-frame clones and misses some; the assay was immunoSEQ multiplex PCR. The specimen's table records about 74,000 clones. Sequencing was performed on PBMCs. The receptor source for this set is a female donor in good health and CMV-seropositive.

This chain joins TRBV11-2 and TRBJ2-1, with 9 bases that match TRBD2. The CDR3 extends over 18 amino acids. The V and J ends lost 2 bases and 2 bases, in that order; junction bases with no gene match: 10. Germline loops: CDR1 SGHAT, CDR2 FQNNGV. CDR3 sequence (DNA): TGTGCCAGCAGCTTAACTGCGGGAGGGCATTGGACCTACAATGAGCAGTTCTTC. It is translated as CASSLTAGGHWTYNEQFF.

V is TRBV6-6 and J is TRBJ1-1; no firm D call. The ends were cut back, 6 bases at V and 1 base at J, with 9 bases in the middle. In germline, CDR1 is MNHNY, CDR2 SVGAGI (reference sequence). The CDR3 has 13 amino acids. The CDR3 coding sequence is TGTGCCAGCAGATTGACTGAGAACACTGAAGCTTTCTTT. Amino acid sequence: CASRLTENTEAFF.

The chain links TRBV2 to TRBJ2-7; the match to TRBD2 covers 12 bases. Germline V gene lookup returns CDR1 SNHLY and CDR2 FYNNEI. Unmatched junction bases numbered 9, after V lost 6 bases and J lost 3 bases. This CDR3 has 16 amino acids. The CDR3 protein is CASRKEAGLAGYEQYF. DNA of the CDR3: TGTGCCAGCAGGAAAGAAGCGGGACTAGCGGGCTACGAGCAGTACTTC.

The chain employs TRBV7-8 and TRBJ1-5; 10 positions match TRBD1. The CDR3 has 14 residues. Germline values: CDR1 SGHVS, CDR2 FQNEAQ. V was pared by 6 bases and J by 7 bases, with 6 bases of the junction left unmatched. The CDR3 spells CASSLTGGVQPQHF. CDR3 DNA: TGTGCCAGCAGTTTGACAGGGGGCGTACAGCCCCAGCATTTT.

The rearrangement links TRBV4-2 to TRBJ1-1, with a possible D match to TRBD1 (5 bases). The CDR3 is made up of 17 amino acids. Germline lookup yields CDR1 LGHNA and CDR2 YNFKEQ. Trimming pared 3 bases from V and 1 base from J, leaving 18 bases between. The chain's CDR3 is CASSQTRRDRSNTEAFF. CDR3 nucleotides: TGTGCCAGCAGCCAGACCCGCAGGGATAGATCGAACACTGAAGCTTTCTTT.

Worth noting for this clone: The same CDR3 can be traced to other DNA sequences in this sample. V and J are TRBV7-9 and TRBJ2-3, with TRBD2 matching over 8 bases. This CDR3 has 17 residues. Germline values: CDR1 SEHNR, CDR2 FQNEAQ (reference sequence). After removal of 1 base from V and 1 base from J, the junction contained 7 bases not matched to a gene. This CDR3 is CASSLGAAGDRTDTQYF. The CDR3 bases are TGTGCCAGCAGCTTAGGGGCAGCGGGGGACCGCACAGATACGCAGTATTTT. Together with reference TRBV7-9 and TRBJ2-3, the CDR3 gives the full variable domain: DTGVSQNPRHKITKRGQNVTFRCDPISEHNRLYWYRQTLGQGPEFLTYFQNEAQLEKSRLLSDRFSAERPKGSFSTLEIQRTEQGDSAMYLCASSLGAAGDRTDTQYFGPGTRLTVL.

The rearrangement links TRBV5-5 to TRBJ2-1; perhaps TRBD1 as D (5 bases). Germline V gene lookup returns CDR1 SGHKS and CDR2 YYEKEE (reference sequence). The germline V and J ends were trimmed by 0 bases and 0 bases, with 7 bases remaining between them. The CDR3 has 15 residues. The CDR3 sequence is CASSLGTSSYNEQFF. The CDR3 DNA sequence: TGTGCCAGCAGCTTGGGGACAAGCTCCTACAATGAGCAGTTCTTC.

V and J are TRBV6-1 and TRBJ1-4, with 9 bases aligning to TRBD1. This CDR3 contains 15 residues. CDR1 is MNHNS, CDR2 SASEGT, per germline. The J segment lost 7 bases and the V segment lost 1 base, leaving 4 bases of the junction unmatched. The CDR3 region has the DNA TGTGCCAGCAGTGAAGGGGACAGGGTTGGTGAAAAACTGTTTTTT. Its protein is CASSEGDRVGEKLFF.

This sequence joins TRBV28 and TRBJ1-2, with a possible D match to TRBD1 (6 bases). There are 15 residues in the CDR3. Trimming removed 1 base at V and 3 bases at J, with 12 bases between. CDR1 is MDHEN, CDR2 SYDVKM, per germline. CDR3 nucleotides: TGTGCCAGCAGTTTATACTCAGGGGCAGACTATGGCTACACCTTC. Its translation is CASSLYSGADYGYTF.

The J gene is TRBJ1-2, the V gene TRBV5-5; D remains ambiguous. CDR1 SGHKS and CDR2 YYEKEE come from the germline V gene (reference sequence). CDR3 length: 15 residues. V dropped 4 bases and J dropped 1 base, with 14 bases sitting between them. CDR3 loop: CASSLNPTVNYGYTF. The CDR3 DNA is TGTGCCAGCAGCCTCAACCCGACTGTTAACTATGGCTACACCTTC.

V gene TRBV4-2 combines with J gene TRBJ2-4, with 10 positions matching TRBD1. J gave up 4 bases and V 3 bases, and 3 bases lay outside the gene matches. CDR1 is LGHNA, CDR2 YNFKEQ, per germline. The CDR3 spans 15 residues. CDR3 sequence reads: CASSQGGQGKNIQYF. The CDR3 region has the DNA TGTGCCAGCAGCCAGGGGGGACAGGGGAAAAACATTCAGTACTTC.

The chain is built from TRBV6-1 and TRBJ2-1, with 11 bases matching TRBD2. This CDR3 region has 15 residues. V was clipped by 1 base and J by 9 bases; unmatched bases: 5. The germline gives CDR1 MNHNS, CDR2 SASEGT. In DNA, the CDR3 is TGTGCCAGCAGTGAAGGACTAGCGGGGAACTTTGAGCAGTTCTTC. Protein: CASSEGLAGNFEQFF.

The chain has TRBV5-4 and TRBJ1-3; D is unresolved. CDR1 is SGHNT and CDR2 is YYREEE in the germline V gene (reference sequence). V gave up 2 bases and J gave up 4 bases, with 7 bases separating them. The length of the CDR3 is 13 residues. As DNA, the CDR3 is TGTGCCAGCAGCTTTTACAGCGGAAACACCATATATTTT. It translates to CASSFYSGNTIYF. Together with reference TRBV5-4 and TRBJ1-3, the CDR3 gives the full variable domain: ETGVTQSPTHLIKTRGQQVTLRCSSQSGHNTVSWYQQALGQGPQFIFQYYREEENGRGNFPPRFSGLQFPNYSSELNVNALELDDSALYLCASSFYSGNTIYFGEGSWLTVV.

The chain joins TRBV6-5 to TRBJ1-2; 9 bases line up with TRBD1. CDR3 length equals 16 residues. V shed 4 bases, J shed 4 bases, and the junction held 10 bases outside the gene matches. Germline V lookup: CDR1 MNHEY, CDR2 SVGAGI. The CDR3 spells CASSWTDGQGIYGYTF. The CDR3 nucleotides read TGTGCCAGCAGTTGGACCGATGGACAGGGGATCTATGGCTACACCTTC.

The chain is built from TRBV5-8 and TRBJ1-6, with 7 bases fitting TRBD1. This CDR3 has 14 amino acids. With 0 bases clipped from V and 8 bases from J, the junction kept 2 bases outside the gene matches. Germline V lookup: CDR1 SGHTS, CDR2 YDEGEE. This chain's CDR3 is CASSLVTGDSPLHF. CDR3 coding DNA: TGTGCCAGCAGCTTGGTAACAGGGGATTCACCCCTCCACTTT.

The rearrangement joins TRBV9 to TRBJ2-3; 12 bases match TRBD2. Germline V gene data show CDR1 as SGDLS and CDR2 as YYNGEE. V shed 2 bases and J 0 bases; nucleotides not matched to a gene: 4. The CDR3 totals 17 residues. The CDR3 region has the DNA TGTGCCAGCAGCGTGGCTAGCGGGGGGGCGAGCACAGATACGCAGTATTTT. Amino acid sequence: CASSVASGGASTDTQYF.

This sequence joins TRBV18 and TRBJ2-4; a weak D match, TRBD2 (5 bases). Germline lookup yields CDR1 KGHSH and CDR2 LQKENI. With 1 base removed from V and 2 bases from J, the gap between germline ends came to 18 bases. CDR3 length: 18 residues. CDR3 nucleotide sequence: TGTGCCAGCTCACCACTGCGGTTTGGGGAGCAAACCAAAAACATTCAGTACTTC. It translates to CASSPLRFGEQTKNIQYF.

J is TRBJ1-2 and V is TRBV28, with unresolved D. Germline V gives CDR1 MDHEN, CDR2 SYDVKM. The CDR3 contains 14 residues. The V and J ends lost 7 bases and 4 bases respectively, with 16 bases between them. The CDR3 DNA follows: TGTGCCAGCAACTCGGATAGGCGGGCCTATGGCTACACCTTC. It encodes CASNSDRRAYGYTF.

The rearrangement links TRBV6-5 to TRBJ2-2; D uncertain. V was shortened by 2 bases and J by 7 bases, with 5 bases between the two germline ends. The CDR3 is 12 residues long. Germline V gene lookup returns CDR1 MNHEY and CDR2 SVGAGI. The CDR3 reads CASSYAGGELFF. CDR3 DNA sequence: TGTGCCAGCAGTTACGCCGGCGGGGAGCTGTTTTTT.

The rearrangement joins TRBV6-5 to TRBJ2-3; D remains ambiguous. V lost 1 base to trimming and J lost 3 bases, with 5 bases between them. The CDR3 consists of 13 residues. Per the germline V gene, CDR1 is MNHEY and CDR2 is SVGAGI. For the CDR3, the DNA is TGTGCCAGCAGTTACTTGCGAACAGATACGCAGTATTTT. Translation gives CASSYLRTDTQYF.

The gene calls are TRBV7-9 and TRBJ2-5, with a tentative D call TRBD2 (5 bases). The CDR3 has 15 residues. V was shortened by 0 bases and J by 2 bases, with 10 bases between the two germline ends. The germline V gene has CDR1 SEHNR and CDR2 FQNEAQ (reference sequence). CDR3 bases: TGTGCCAGCAGCTTAGCGCACGGGAATCAAGAGACCCAGTACTTC. It is translated as CASSLAHGNQETQYF.

This chain joins TRBV5-8 and TRBJ2-5; possible D gene TRBD1, 5 bases. V was cut by 1 base and J by 0 bases, with 13 bases left in between. The CDR3 has 16 residues. The germline gives CDR1 SGHTS, CDR2 YDEGEE. CDR3 in amino acids: CASSLWQGRYQETQYF. CDR3 DNA sequence: TGTGCCAGCAGCTTGTGGCAGGGCAGGTACCAAGAGACCCAGTACTTC. The full variable domain, completed using reference TRBV5-8 and TRBJ2-5, is EAGVTQSPTHLIKTRGQQATLRCSPISGHTSVYWYQQALGLGLQFLLWYDEGEERNRGNFPPRFSGRQFPNYSSELNVNALELEDSALYLCASSLWQGRYQETQYFGPGTRLLVL.

The V and J genes are TRBV19 and TRBJ2-7; possible D gene TRBD2, 5 bases. The CDR3 has 13 residues. V was shortened by 4 bases and J by 3 bases, with 10 bases between the two germline ends. Germline values: CDR1 LNHDA, CDR2 SQIVND (reference sequence). CDR3 amino acids: CASSREIIYEQYF. DNA for the CDR3: TGTGCCAGTAGTAGGGAGATCATCTACGAGCAGTACTTC. Supplemented by reference TRBV19 and TRBJ2-7, the full variable domain reads DGGITQSPKYLFRKEGQNVTLSCEQNLNHDAMYWYRQDPGQGLRLIYYSQIVNDFQKGDIAEGYSVSREKKESFPLTVTSAQKNPTAFYLCASSREIIYEQYFGPGTRLTVT.

The chain links TRBV7-2 to TRBJ2-1; a possible D gene is TRBD2 (5 bases). The germline V gene encodes CDR1 SGHTA and CDR2 FQGNSA. V was shortened by 3 bases and J by 9 bases, with 12 bases between the two germline ends. The CDR3 runs 13 residues. CDR3 protein: CASSFNGMGEQFF. DNA of the CDR3: TGTGCCAGCAGCTTCAACGGGATGGGTGAGCAGTTCTTC.

The chain joins TRBV12-5 to TRBJ1-3; D is unresolved. Trimming pared 1 base from V and 2 bases from J, leaving 18 bases between. The CDR3 has 18 amino acids. The germline CDR1 and CDR2 sequences are LGHNT and FRNRAP. The CDR3 loop reads CASGLGYPRAPTGNTIYF. CDR3 nucleotides: TGTGCTAGTGGTTTGGGTTATCCGAGGGCTCCGACTGGAAACACCATATATTTT. The variable domain in full, with the rest retrieved from reference TRBV12-5 and TRBJ1-3, is DARVTQTPRHKVTEMGQEVTMRCQPILGHNTVFWYRQTMMQGLELLAYFRNRAPLDDSGMPKDRFSAEMPDATLATLKIQPSEPRDSAVYFCASGLGYPRAPTGNTIYFGEGSWLTVV.